This passage covers 15 T cell receptor beta chains from one sample sequenced in a study of blood T cell repertoires in COVID-19. Clones were read by immunoSEQ multiplex PCR, and TCRdb kept only the in-frame ones, dropping some. The sample holds roughly 400,000 clones, roughly 90% seen once. The sample consisted of PBMCs or T cells enriched from blood (not recorded which). The source of these receptors is a woman in her 30s who had recovered from COVID-19.

The V call is TRBV6-5, the J call TRBJ2-1; D remains ambiguous. Trimming removed 2 bases from V and 7 bases from J, with 18 bases in between. This CDR3 is built from 16 residues. CDR1 and CDR2 from the germline V gene are MNHEY and SVGAGI. In nucleotides, the CDR3 is TGTGCCAGCAGTTACAGTTCACAGACGATTACGAATGAGCAGTTCTTC. Protein sequence: CASSYSSQTITNEQFF.

This CDR3 reads CASSLSEQRYSPLHF. The CDR3 DNA reads TGTGCCAGCAGTTTATCTGAACAACGATATTCACCCCTCCACTTT. The chain joins TRBV28 to TRBJ1-6, with no clear D. With 1 base removed from V and 8 bases from J, the gap between germline ends came to 12 bases. The CDR3 has 15 residues. Germline V gene data show CDR1 as MDHEN and CDR2 as SYDVKM.

This clone was counted at least ten times. The CDR3 is CSASRGSNTEAFF. In nucleotides, the CDR3 is TGCAGTGCTAGTAGGGGGTCGAACACTGAAGCTTTCTTT. The chain recombines TRBV20-1 with TRBJ1-1; D might be TRBD1 (6 bases). The V end was cut by 3 bases, the J end by 1 base, with 9 bases between. From germline, CDR1 is DFQATT and CDR2 SNEGSKA (reference sequence). CDR3 size: 13 residues.

V is TRBV9 and J is TRBJ2-1; TRBD2 matches at 12 bases. The CDR3 has 16 residues. Trimming removed 3 bases from V and 3 bases from J; junction bases left unmatched: 4. Germline CDR1 is SGDLS and CDR2 is YYNGEE. The CDR3 region is CASSEPGLAGYNEQFF. Written as DNA, the CDR3 is TGTGCCAGCAGCGAGCCGGGACTAGCGGGCTACAATGAGCAGTTCTTC.

This sequence joins TRBV3-1 (or the pseudogene TRBV3-2) and TRBJ1-1, with 7 positions matching TRBD1. Trimming at V came to 1 base and at J to 1 base, leaving 0 bases not matched to a gene. The CDR3 contains 14 residues. Germline CDR1 LGHDT, CDR2 YNNKEL (reference sequence). For the CDR3, the DNA is TGTGCCAGCAGCCAAGGGACAGGGAACACTGAAGCTTTCTTT. This encodes CASSQGTGNTEAFF.

J is TRBJ2-4 and V is TRBV6-8, with D possibly TRBD2 on 6 matching bases. Trimming pared 3 bases from V and 3 bases from J, leaving 21 bases between. The CDR3 consists of 18 residues. Germline values: CDR1 MNHGY, CDR2 SAAAGT. As DNA, the CDR3 is TGTGCCAGCAGTTATACCCGCGAGCGGGTTGAGGTCAAAAACATTCAGTACTTC. It specifies CASSYTRERVEVKNIQYF.

The chain has TRBV7-2 and TRBJ1-1; D may be TRBD1 (5 bases). The germline gives CDR1 SGHTA, CDR2 FQGNSA. The CDR3 has 15 residues. Trimming took 1 base from V and 5 from J, leaving 14 bases between them. The CDR3 sequence is CASSLEQGIGTEAFF. The DNA for the CDR3 is TGTGCCAGCAGCTTAGAGCAGGGCATTGGAACTGAAGCTTTCTTT.

The chain has TRBV5-1 and TRBJ2-7; D might be TRBD1 (6 bases). V lost 5 bases and J 2 bases, leaving 11 bases between the germline ends. CDR1 is SGHRS and CDR2 is YFSETQ in the germline V gene. The CDR3 loop spans 13 amino acids. Written as DNA, the CDR3 is TGCGCCAGCAGATTTAGGGGGACCTACGAGCAGTACTTC. Protein sequence: CASRFRGTYEQYF.

This clone was found once. The chain carries TRBV7-9 and TRBJ2-7; TRBD2 matches 8 bases. This CDR3 is built from 16 residues. Unmatched junction bases numbered 13, after V lost 4 bases and J lost 5 bases. Germline values: CDR1 SEHNR, CDR2 FQNEAQ (reference sequence). CDR3 sequence: CASSSRGSGKRNEQYF. CDR3 DNA sequence: TGTGCCAGCAGCTCCCGGGGTAGCGGGAAGAGGAACGAGCAGTACTTC.

This chain connects TRBV5-4 to TRBJ1-3; D may be TRBD1 (6 bases). From germline, CDR1 is SGHNT and CDR2 YYREEE (reference sequence). The CDR3 length is 16 residues. Between the trimmed V and J ends, which lost 3 bases and 0 bases, there was a span of 13 bases. CDR3 residues: CASSSGTPISGNTIYF. CDR3 bases: TGTGCCAGCAGCTCCGGGACACCTATCTCTGGAAACACCATATATTTT.

Regarding this clone: The same CDR3 can be traced to other DNA sequences in this sample. The chain has TRBV12-3 or TRBV12-4 and TRBJ1-1, with a tentative D call TRBD1 (6 bases). The ends were cut back, 2 bases at V and 4 bases at J, with 8 bases in the middle. This CDR3 spans 13 amino acids. The CDR3: CASSLLGGTEAFF. For the CDR3, the DNA is TGTGCCAGCAGTTTATTAGGGGGCACTGAAGCTTTCTTT.

About this clone: The same CDR3 arises from other DNA sequences in this sample as well. The chain combines TRBV28 with TRBJ2-3; 7 positions match TRBD1. V was clipped by 3 bases and J by 0 bases; unmatched bases: 0. CDR1 MDHEN and CDR2 SYDVKM come from the germline V gene. The CDR3 contains 14 residues. The CDR3 loop reads CASSLGQSTDTQYF. In nucleotides, the CDR3 is TGTGCCAGCAGTTTGGGACAGAGCACAGATACGCAGTATTTT.

In DNA, the CDR3 is TGTGCCAGCAGCTCGGGGGGGACGATCAATGAGCAGTTCTTC. Translated: CASSSGGTINEQFF. The J gene is TRBJ2-1, the V gene TRBV7-3; 8 bases map to TRBD2. Unmatched junction bases numbered 5, after V lost 4 bases and J lost 6 bases. Germline loops: CDR1 SGHTA, CDR2 FQGTGA. This CDR3 has 14 residues. Drawing the rest from reference TRBV7-3 and TRBJ2-1, the complete variable domain is GAGVSQTPSNKVTEKGKYVELRCDPISGHTALYWYRQSLGQGPEFLIYFQGTGAADDSGLPNDRFFAVRPEGSVSTLKIQRTERGDSAVYLCASSSGGTINEQFFGPGTRLTVL.

The chain has TRBV30 and TRBJ1-6, with D uncertain. Trimming cost V 0 bases and J 10 bases, with 16 bases left between them. Germline V gene lookup returns CDR1 GTSNPN and CDR2 SVGIG (reference sequence). This CDR3 contains 15 residues. The CDR3 DNA follows: TGTGCCTGGAGTGTAGCTCTTTCGGGGTGGTCACCCCTCCACTTT. Its protein product is CAWSVALSGWSPLHF.

The rearrangement uses TRBV4-1 and TRBJ2-1; D is possibly TRBD2 (5 bases). CDR1 and CDR2 from the germline V gene are MGHRA and YSYEKL. Trimming pared 3 bases from V and 2 bases from J, leaving 11 bases between. The CDR3 spans 15 residues. The CDR3 DNA follows: TGCGCCAGCAGCCACGACGGGCGGGCCTACAATGAGCAGTTCTTC. Translated: CASSHDGRAYNEQFF.